The 17 T cell receptor beta chains reported below all come from one sample, sequenced in a study of T cell clones after liver transplantation. Data came from immunoSEQ multiplex PCR; TCRdb stores just in-frame clones and leaves some out. The sample has over 45,000 clones, 65% to 80% seen once. The sample in question was CD4+ T cells from blood, obtained around 52 months after liver transplant. These receptors all come from a human patient who received a liver transplant. A share of the T cells may be of graft donor origin.

The chain links TRBV5-4 to TRBJ1-1; weak D call: TRBD1 (6 bases). V lost 0 bases to trimming and J lost 0 bases, with 9 bases between them. CDR1 SGHNT and CDR2 YYREEE come from the germline V gene (reference sequence). The CDR3 totals 15 residues. This chain's CDR3 is CASSLGGAMNTEAFF. CDR3 DNA sequence: TGTGCCAGCAGCTTGGGGGGGGCAATGAACACTGAAGCTTTCTTT.

This chain uses TRBV7-2 with TRBJ2-2; D remains ambiguous. The germline V and J ends were trimmed by 2 bases and 0 bases, with 1 base remaining between them. The germline V gene has CDR1 SGHTA and CDR2 FQGNSA. The CDR3 contains 13 residues. This CDR3 is CASSLPNTGELFF. DNA for the CDR3: TGTGCCAGCAGCTTACCGAACACCGGGGAGCTGTTTTTT.

V usage is TRBV19 and J usage is TRBJ1-1; D gene ambiguous. The CDR3 covers 13 residues. Trimming removed 7 bases at V and 0 bases at J, with 9 bases between. Germline V gene sequence: CDR1 LNHDA, CDR2 SQIVND (reference sequence). The CDR3 DNA reads as TGTGCCAGTAATCCGGACCTGAACACTGAAGCTTTCTTT. Its protein is CASNPDLNTEAFF.

This chain uses TRBV6-1 with TRBJ2-2; D remains unclear. The CDR3 is 14 residues long. The germline V gene encodes CDR1 MNHNS and CDR2 SASEGT. Trimming removed 4 bases from V and 2 bases from J, with 8 bases in between. The CDR3 DNA reads TGTGCCAGCAGTGCCACCCAAAACACCGGGGAGCTGTTTTTT. Protein product: CASSATQNTGELFF.

The J gene is TRBJ2-2, the V gene TRBV6-4; D is possibly TRBD1 (5 bases). Per the germline V gene, CDR1 is MRHNA and CDR2 is SNTAGT. CDR3 length: 14 amino acids. The ends were cut back, 3 bases at V and 8 bases at J, with 13 bases in the middle. CDR3 in amino acids: CASSEDDRTGELFF. As DNA, the CDR3 is TGTGCCAGCAGTGAGGACGATAGGACAGGGGAGCTGTTTTTT.

The V and J genes are TRBV6-1 and TRBJ2-6; no clear D. Germline assignment: CDR1 MNHNS and CDR2 SASEGT. The CDR3 extends over 15 amino acids. Trimming removed 9 bases from V and 3 bases from J, with 15 bases in between. The DNA for the CDR3 is TGTGCCAGTATGGGCGGATTTGGTGGGGCCAACGTCCTGACTTTC. As protein: CASMGGFGGANVLTF.

The chain combines TRBV7-2 with TRBJ2-7; a weak D match, TRBD2 (6 bases). This CDR3 is built from 12 residues. Trimming left V 4 bases short and J 5 bases short, with 9 bases between. The germline gives CDR1 SGHTA, CDR2 FQGNSA. The chain's CDR3 is CASSSPGDEQYF. DNA for the CDR3: TGTGCCAGCAGCTCCCCGGGAGACGAGCAGTACTTC.

This chain links TRBV7-2 with TRBJ2-1; 9 nucleotides align to TRBD1. V lost 6 bases, J lost 8 bases, and 5 bases stayed unmatched. The length of the CDR3 is 13 residues. The germline gives CDR1 SGHTA, CDR2 FQGNSA. CDR3: CASREQGAYEQFF. DNA for the CDR3: TGTGCCAGCAGGGAACAGGGGGCCTATGAGCAGTTCTTC. Based on the CDR3 plus reference TRBV7-2 and TRBJ2-1, the full variable domain is GAGVSQSPSNKVTEKGKDVELRCDPISGHTALYWYRQSLGQGLEFLIYFQGNSAPDKSGLPSDRFSAERTGGSVSTLTIQRTQQEDSAVYLCASREQGAYEQFFGPGTRLTVL.

The chain recombines TRBV4-1 with TRBJ1-5; D remains unclear. The CDR3 runs to 12 residues. CDR1 and CDR2 from the germline V gene are MGHRA and YSYEKL. V lost 8 bases and J lost 5, with 10 bases in between. The DNA of the CDR3 is TGCGCCAGCGGGGAACGGCATCAGCCCCAGCATTTT. Translating gives CASGERHQPQHF.

A remark on this clone: Other DNA sequences within the sample encode an identical CDR3. The rearrangement joins TRBV30 to TRBJ1-1; weak D call: TRBD1 (5 bases). This CDR3 comprises 13 residues. Trimming removed 4 bases at V and 4 bases at J, with 13 bases between. CDR1 and CDR2 (germline): GTSNPN, SVGIG (reference sequence). CDR3: CAWKRGAGTEAFF. The CDR3 DNA reads as TGTGCCTGGAAGAGGGGCGCCGGCACTGAAGCTTTCTTT.

Here the CDR3 reads CASSEWTANQPQHF. In nucleotides, the CDR3 is TGTGCCAGCAGTGAATGGACAGCCAATCAGCCCCAGCATTTT. The chain carries TRBV2 and TRBJ1-5, with a weak D call TRBD1 (6 bases). The CDR3 consists of 14 residues. CDR1 and CDR2 from the germline V gene are SNHLY and FYNNEI. Between the trimmed V and J ends, which lost 2 bases and 3 bases, there was a span of 8 bases.

The chain has TRBV6-5 and TRBJ2-7; 7 bases match TRBD1. The CDR3 is 15 residues long. The V gene end was trimmed by 0 bases and the J gene end by 2 bases; junction bases not matched to a gene: 4. Germline V gene sequence: CDR1 MNHEY, CDR2 SVGAGI. In DNA form, the CDR3 reads TGTGCCAGCAGTTACTCGACAGGGTACGCCTACGAGCAGTACTTC. Translated, it gives CASSYSTGYAYEQYF.

This chain joins TRBV5-1 and TRBJ2-7; D is perhaps TRBD1 (5 bases). The V and J ends lost 1 base and 5 bases respectively, with 13 bases between them. This CDR3 comprises 14 residues. The V gene's germline CDR1 is SGHRS and CDR2 YFSETQ. Here the CDR3 reads CASSLSSPGNEQYF. The CDR3 coding sequence is TGCGCCAGCAGCTTGTCCAGTCCAGGGAACGAGCAGTACTTC.

The chain couples TRBV5-6 to TRBJ1-2; possibly TRBD1 for D (5 bases). CDR1 and CDR2 from the germline V gene are SGHDT and YYEEEE. Trimming stripped 4 bases from V and 2 bases from J, with 6 bases between. There are 12 residues in the CDR3. CDR3 amino acids: CASSRQNYGYTF. The CDR3 nucleotides are TGTGCCAGCAGCAGACAGAACTATGGCTACACCTTC.

The chain carries TRBV28 and TRBJ1-4; TRBD1 matches 9 bases. Unmatched junction bases numbered 8, after V lost 5 bases and J lost 4 bases. CDR1 and CDR2 (germline): MDHEN, SYDVKM. The CDR3 spans 16 residues. This CDR3 reads CASSNRGQGINEKLFF. The CDR3 bases are TGTGCCAGCAGTAACAGGGGGCAAGGGATTAATGAAAAACTGTTTTTT.

V is TRBV5-4 and J is TRBJ2-3, with D perhaps assigned TRBD1 or TRBD2 (6 bases each). Germline V lookup: CDR1 SGHNT, CDR2 YYREEE (reference sequence). CDR3 length: 15 residues. The V gene lost 0 bases and the J gene lost 2 bases, with 10 bases spanning the gap. The CDR3 DNA follows: TGTGCCAGCAGCTTGGGGGGGGCGATCACAGATACGCAGTATTTT. Its protein product is CASSLGGAITDTQYF.

The chain joins TRBV7-3 to TRBJ1-1; D gene unclear. Germline lookup yields CDR1 SGHTA and CDR2 FQGTGA. This CDR3 contains 13 residues. Trimming stripped 5 bases from V and 2 bases from J, with 9 bases between. The DNA of the CDR3 is TGTGCCAGCAGCCTCTTCGAAAACACTGAAGCTTTCTTT. It encodes CASSLFENTEAFF.